This TCR beta chain was recorded in a study of T cell repertoires in cytomegalovirus infection. The CDR3 covers 19 residues. Germline CDR1 reads SNHLY; CDR2 reads FYNNEI. With 4 bases clipped from V and 4 bases from J, the junction kept 10 bases outside the gene matches. TCRdb passed the reads through MiXCR, listing each CDR3 protein once. Among more than 500,000 distinct CDR3 sequences listed, approximately 16% were seen once. The J gene is TRBJ2-2, the V gene TRBV2; 15 nucleotides line up with TRBD2. Sequencing used CD8+ T cells from PBMCs. The origin of this receptor is a human donor in good health (CMV status not recorded). Some clones in this sample may be carry-over from other donors' samples. The CDR3 region is CASSGIGTSGGRSTGELFF. The CDR3 DNA is TGTGCCAGCAGTGGAATCGGGACTAGCGGGGGGAGGAGCACCGGGGAGCTGTTTTTT.